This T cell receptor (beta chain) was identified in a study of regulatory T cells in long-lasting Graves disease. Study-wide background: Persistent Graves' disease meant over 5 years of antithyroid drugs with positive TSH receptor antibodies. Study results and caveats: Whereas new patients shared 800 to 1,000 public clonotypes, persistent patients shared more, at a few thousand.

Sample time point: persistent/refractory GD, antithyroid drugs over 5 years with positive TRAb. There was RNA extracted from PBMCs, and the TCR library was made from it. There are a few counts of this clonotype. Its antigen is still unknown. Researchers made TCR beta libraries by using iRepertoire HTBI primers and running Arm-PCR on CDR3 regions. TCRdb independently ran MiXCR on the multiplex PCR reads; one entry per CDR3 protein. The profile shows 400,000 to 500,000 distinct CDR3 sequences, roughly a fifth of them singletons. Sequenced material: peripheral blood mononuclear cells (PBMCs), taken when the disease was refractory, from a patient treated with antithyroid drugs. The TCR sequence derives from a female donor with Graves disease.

The CDR3 reads CASSQQTTNEKLFF. The CDR3 nucleotides read TGTGCCAGCAGCCAGCAGACAACTAATGAAAAACTGTTTTTT. The chain employs TRBV3-1 and TRBJ1-4; D gene ambiguous. Germline V CDR1 and CDR2: LGHDT, YNNKEL (reference sequence). The CDR3 contains 14 residues. V lost 3 bases and J lost 0, with 5 bases in between.